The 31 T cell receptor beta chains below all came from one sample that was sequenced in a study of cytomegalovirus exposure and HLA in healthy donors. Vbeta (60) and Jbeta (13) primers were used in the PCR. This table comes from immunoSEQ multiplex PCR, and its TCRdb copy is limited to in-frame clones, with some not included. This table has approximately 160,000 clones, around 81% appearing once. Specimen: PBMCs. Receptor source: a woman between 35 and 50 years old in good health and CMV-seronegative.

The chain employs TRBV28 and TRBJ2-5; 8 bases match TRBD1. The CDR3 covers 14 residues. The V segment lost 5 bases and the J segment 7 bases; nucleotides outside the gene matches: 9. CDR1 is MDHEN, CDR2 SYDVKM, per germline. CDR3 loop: CASSPGGSVVTQYF. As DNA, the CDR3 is TGTGCCAGCAGTCCAGGGGGCTCAGTGGTGACCCAGTACTTC.

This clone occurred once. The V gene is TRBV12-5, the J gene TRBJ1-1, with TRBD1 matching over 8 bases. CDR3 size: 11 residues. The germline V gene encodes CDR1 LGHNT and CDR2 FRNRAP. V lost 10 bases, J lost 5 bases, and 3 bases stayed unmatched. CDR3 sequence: CATDRGTEAFF. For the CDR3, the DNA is TGTGCTACTGACAGGGGTACTGAAGCTTTCTTT. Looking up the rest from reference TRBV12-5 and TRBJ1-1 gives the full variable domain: DARVTQTPRHKVTEMGQEVTMRCQPILGHNTVFWYRQTMMQGLELLAYFRNRAPLDDSGMPKDRFSAEMPDATLATLKIQPSEPRDSAVYFCATDRGTEAFFGQGTRLTVV.

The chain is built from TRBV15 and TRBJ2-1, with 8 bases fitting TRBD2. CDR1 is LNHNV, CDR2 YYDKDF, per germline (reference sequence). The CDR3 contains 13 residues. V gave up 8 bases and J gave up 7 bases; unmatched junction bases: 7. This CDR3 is CATHFGGGNEQFF. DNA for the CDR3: TGTGCCACCCACTTCGGGGGGGGAAATGAGCAGTTCTTC.

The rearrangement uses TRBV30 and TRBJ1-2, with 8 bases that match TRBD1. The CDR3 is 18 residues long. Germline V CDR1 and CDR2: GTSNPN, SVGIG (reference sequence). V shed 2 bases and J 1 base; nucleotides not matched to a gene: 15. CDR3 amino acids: CAWSPQWTGTFNNYGYTF. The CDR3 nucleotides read TGTGCCTGGAGTCCCCAGTGGACAGGGACTTTTAATAACTATGGCTACACCTTC.

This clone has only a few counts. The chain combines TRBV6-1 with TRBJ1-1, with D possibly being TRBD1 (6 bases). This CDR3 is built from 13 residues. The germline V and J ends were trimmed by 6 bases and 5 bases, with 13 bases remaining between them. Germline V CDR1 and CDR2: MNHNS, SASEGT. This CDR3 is CASSARQGTEAFF. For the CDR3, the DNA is TGTGCCAGCAGCGCAAGGCAGGGGACTGAAGCTTTCTTT.

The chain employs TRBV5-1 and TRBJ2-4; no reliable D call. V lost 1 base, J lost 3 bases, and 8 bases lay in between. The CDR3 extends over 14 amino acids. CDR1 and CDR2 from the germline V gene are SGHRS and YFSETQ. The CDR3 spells CASSLRVDKNIQYF. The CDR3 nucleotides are TGCGCCAGCAGCTTGCGGGTGGACAAAAACATTCAGTACTTC.

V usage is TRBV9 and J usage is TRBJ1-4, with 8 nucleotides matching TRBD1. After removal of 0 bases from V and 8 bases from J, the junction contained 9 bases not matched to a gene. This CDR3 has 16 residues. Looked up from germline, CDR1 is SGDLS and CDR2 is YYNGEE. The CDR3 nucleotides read TGTGCCAGCAGCGTAGGGCAGGGGGCGGGAGAAGAAAAACTGTTTTTT. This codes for CASSVGQGAGEEKLFF.

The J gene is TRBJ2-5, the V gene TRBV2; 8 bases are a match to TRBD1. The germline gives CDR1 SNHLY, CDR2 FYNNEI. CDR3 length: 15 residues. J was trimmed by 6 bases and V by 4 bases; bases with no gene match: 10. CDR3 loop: CASSGETGVTKTQYF. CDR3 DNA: TGTGCCAGCAGTGGCGAGACAGGGGTTACGAAGACCCAGTACTTC. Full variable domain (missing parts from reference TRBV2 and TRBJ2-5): EPEVTQTPSHQVTQMGQEVILRCVPISNHLYFYWYRQILGQKVEFLVSFYNNEISEKSEIFDDQFSVERPDGSNFTLKIRSTKLEDSAMYFCASSGETGVTKTQYFGPGTRLLVL.

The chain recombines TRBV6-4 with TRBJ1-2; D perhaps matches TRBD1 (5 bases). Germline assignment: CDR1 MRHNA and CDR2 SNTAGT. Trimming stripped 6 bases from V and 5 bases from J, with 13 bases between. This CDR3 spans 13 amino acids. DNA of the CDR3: TGTGCCAGCAGCCATGGGGGGGGGTATGGCTACACCTTC. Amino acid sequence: CASSHGGGYGYTF.

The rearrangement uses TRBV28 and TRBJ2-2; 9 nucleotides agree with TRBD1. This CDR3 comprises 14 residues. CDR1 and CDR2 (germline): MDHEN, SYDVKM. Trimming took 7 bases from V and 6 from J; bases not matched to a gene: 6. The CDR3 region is CASIGQGIAGELFF. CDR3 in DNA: TGTGCCAGCATTGGACAGGGGATAGCCGGGGAGCTGTTTTTT.

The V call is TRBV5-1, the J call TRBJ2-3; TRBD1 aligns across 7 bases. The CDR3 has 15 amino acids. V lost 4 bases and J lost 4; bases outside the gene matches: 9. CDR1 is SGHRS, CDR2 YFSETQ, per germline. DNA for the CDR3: TGCGCCAGCAGCCTAGAGACAGGGAGAGCAGATACGCAGTATTTT. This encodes CASSLETGRADTQYF.

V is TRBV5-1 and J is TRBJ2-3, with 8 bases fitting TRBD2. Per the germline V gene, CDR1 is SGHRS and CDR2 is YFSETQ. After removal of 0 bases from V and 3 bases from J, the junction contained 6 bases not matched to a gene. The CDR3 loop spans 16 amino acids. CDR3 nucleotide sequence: TGCGCCAGCAGCTTGGGGGTGACTAGCGCGACAGATACGCAGTATTTT. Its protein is CASSLGVTSATDTQYF. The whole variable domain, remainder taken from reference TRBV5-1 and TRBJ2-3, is KAGVTQTPRYLIKTRGQQVTLSCSPISGHRSVSWYQQTPGQGLQFLFEYFSETQRNKGNFPGRFSGRQFSNSRSEMNVSTLELGDSALYLCASSLGVTSATDTQYFGPGTRLTVL.

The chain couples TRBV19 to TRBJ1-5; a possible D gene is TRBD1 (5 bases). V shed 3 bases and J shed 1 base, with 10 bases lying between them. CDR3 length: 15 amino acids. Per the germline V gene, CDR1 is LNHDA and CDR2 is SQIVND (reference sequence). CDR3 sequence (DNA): TGTGCCAGTAGTATCGGTAGGGGCAGCAATCAGCCCCAGCATTTT. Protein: CASSIGRGSNQPQHF.

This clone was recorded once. The CDR3 reads CASSVGTFPYEQYF. The CDR3 DNA sequence: TGTGCCAGCAGCGTAGGCACATTTCCCTACGAGCAGTACTTC. The chain employs TRBV9 and TRBJ2-7; no reliable D call. Germline V gene data show CDR1 as SGDLS and CDR2 as YYNGEE. The V gene lost 0 bases and the J gene lost 2 bases, with 9 bases spanning the gap. This CDR3 spans 14 amino acids.

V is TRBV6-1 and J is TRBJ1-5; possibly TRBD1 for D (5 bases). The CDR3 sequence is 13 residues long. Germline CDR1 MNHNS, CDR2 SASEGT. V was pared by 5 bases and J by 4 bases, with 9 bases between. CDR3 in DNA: TGTGCCAGCAGTTCGACAGATAATCAGCCCCAGCATTTT. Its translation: CASSSTDNQPQHF.

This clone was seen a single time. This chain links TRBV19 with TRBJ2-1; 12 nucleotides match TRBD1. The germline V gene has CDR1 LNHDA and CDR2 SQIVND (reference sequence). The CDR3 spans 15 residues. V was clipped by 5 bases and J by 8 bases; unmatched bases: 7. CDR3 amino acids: CASSRGDRGRDEQFF. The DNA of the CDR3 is TGTGCCAGTAGTCGTGGGGACAGGGGGCGTGATGAGCAGTTCTTC.

CDR3: CASTPGERVYGYTF. The CDR3, as DNA: TGTGCCAGCACCCCGGGAGAAAGGGTTTATGGCTACACCTTC. The V call is TRBV28, the J call TRBJ1-2; D unresolved. CDR3 size: 14 residues. Germline-derived CDR1 and CDR2 are MDHEN and SYDVKM. Trimming removed 7 bases from V and 5 bases from J, with 17 bases in between.

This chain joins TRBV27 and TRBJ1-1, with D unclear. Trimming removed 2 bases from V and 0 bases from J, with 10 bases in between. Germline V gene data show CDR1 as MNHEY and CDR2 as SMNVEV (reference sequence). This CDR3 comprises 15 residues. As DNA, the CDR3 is TGTGCCAGCAGTTTAAATCGGGGTCTGAACACTGAAGCTTTCTTT. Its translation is CASSLNRGLNTEAFF.

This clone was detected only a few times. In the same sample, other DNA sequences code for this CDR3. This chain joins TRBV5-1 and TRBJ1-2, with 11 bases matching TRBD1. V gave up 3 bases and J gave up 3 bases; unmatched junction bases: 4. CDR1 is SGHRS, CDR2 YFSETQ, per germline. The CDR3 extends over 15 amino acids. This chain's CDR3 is CASSSGQGGDYGYTF. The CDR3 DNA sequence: TGCGCCAGCAGCTCGGGACAGGGGGGCGACTATGGCTACACCTTC.

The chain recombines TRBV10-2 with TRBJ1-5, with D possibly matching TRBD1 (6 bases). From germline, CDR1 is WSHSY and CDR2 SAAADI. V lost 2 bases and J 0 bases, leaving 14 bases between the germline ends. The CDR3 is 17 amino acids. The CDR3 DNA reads TGCGCCAGCAGTGAGCCTAAGGGGGGGTATAGCAATCAGCCCCAGCATTTT. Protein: CASSEPKGGYSNQPQHF.

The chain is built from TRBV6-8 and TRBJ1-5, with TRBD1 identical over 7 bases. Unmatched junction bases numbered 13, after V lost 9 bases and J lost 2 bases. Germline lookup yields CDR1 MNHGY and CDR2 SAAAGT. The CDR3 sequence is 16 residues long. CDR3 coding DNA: TGTGCCAGATCCAGTCCCGATCAGGGGGGCAATCAGCCCCAGCATTTT. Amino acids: CARSSPDQGGNQPQHF.

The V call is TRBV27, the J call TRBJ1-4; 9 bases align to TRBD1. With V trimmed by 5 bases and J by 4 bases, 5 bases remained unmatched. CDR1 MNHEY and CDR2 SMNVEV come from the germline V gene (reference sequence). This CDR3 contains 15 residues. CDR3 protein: CASSVWTGDNEKLFF. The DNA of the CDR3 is TGTGCCAGCAGTGTGTGGACAGGGGATAATGAAAAACTGTTTTTT.

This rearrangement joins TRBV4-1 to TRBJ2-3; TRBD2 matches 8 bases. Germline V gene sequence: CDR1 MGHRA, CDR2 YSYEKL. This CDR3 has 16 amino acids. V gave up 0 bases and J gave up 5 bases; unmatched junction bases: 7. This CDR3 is CASSQDQWREEDTQYF. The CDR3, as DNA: TGCGCCAGCAGCCAAGATCAGTGGCGGGAGGAAGATACGCAGTATTTT.

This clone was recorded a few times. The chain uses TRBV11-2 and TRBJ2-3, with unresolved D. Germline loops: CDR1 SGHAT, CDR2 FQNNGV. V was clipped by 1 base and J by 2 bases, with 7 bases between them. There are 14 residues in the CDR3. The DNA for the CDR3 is TGTGCCAGCAGCTTAGCAATGGCCACAGATACGCAGTATTTT. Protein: CASSLAMATDTQYF. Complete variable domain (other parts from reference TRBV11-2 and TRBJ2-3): EAGVAQSPRYKIIEKRQSVAFWCNPISGHATLYWYQQILGQGPKLLIQFQNNGVVDDSQLPKDRFSAERLKGVDSTLKIQPAKLEDSAVYLCASSLAMATDTQYFGPGTRLTVL.

The CDR3 here is CASRHRGRDEQFF. The CDR3 bases are TGTGCCAGCCGTCACAGGGGGCGCGATGAGCAGTTCTTC. The gene calls are TRBV11-3 and TRBJ2-1; 9 bases align to TRBD1. With 8 bases clipped from V and 8 bases from J, the junction kept 7 bases outside the gene matches. The CDR3 contains 13 residues. Germline V gives CDR1 SGHNT, CDR2 YENEEA.

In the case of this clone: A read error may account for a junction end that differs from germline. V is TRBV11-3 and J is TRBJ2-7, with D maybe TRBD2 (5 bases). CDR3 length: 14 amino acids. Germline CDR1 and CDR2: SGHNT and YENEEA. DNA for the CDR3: TGTGCCAGCAGTTTAGCGCCCACGGTGATCGAGCAGTACTTC. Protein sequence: CASSLAPTVIEQYF.

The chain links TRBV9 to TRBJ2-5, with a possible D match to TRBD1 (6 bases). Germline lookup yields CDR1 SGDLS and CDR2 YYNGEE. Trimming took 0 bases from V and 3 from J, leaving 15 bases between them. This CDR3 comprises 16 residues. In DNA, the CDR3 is TGTGCCAGCAGCGTAGGATCCAACAGGGCTGAAGAGACCCAGTACTTC. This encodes CASSVGSNRAEETQYF. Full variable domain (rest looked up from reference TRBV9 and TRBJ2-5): DSGVTQTPKHLITATGQRVTLRCSPRSGDLSVYWYQQSLDQGLQFLIQYYNGEERAKGNILERFSAQQFPDLHSELNLSSLELGDSALYFCASSVGSNRAEETQYFGPGTRLLVL.

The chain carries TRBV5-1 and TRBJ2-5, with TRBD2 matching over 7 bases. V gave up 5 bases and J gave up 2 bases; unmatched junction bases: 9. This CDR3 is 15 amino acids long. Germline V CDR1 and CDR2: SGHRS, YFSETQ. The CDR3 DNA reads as TGCGCCAGCAGTGGCGGGAGTGGTCCGCAAGAGACCCAGTACTTC. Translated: CASSGGSGPQETQYF.

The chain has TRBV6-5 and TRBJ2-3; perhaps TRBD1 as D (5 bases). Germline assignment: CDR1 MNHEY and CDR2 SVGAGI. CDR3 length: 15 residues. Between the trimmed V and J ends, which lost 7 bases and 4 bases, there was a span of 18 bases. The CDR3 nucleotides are TGTGCCAGCACCCTAACCCAGGGAAGGCCAGATACGCAGTATTTT. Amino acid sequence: CASTLTQGRPDTQYF.

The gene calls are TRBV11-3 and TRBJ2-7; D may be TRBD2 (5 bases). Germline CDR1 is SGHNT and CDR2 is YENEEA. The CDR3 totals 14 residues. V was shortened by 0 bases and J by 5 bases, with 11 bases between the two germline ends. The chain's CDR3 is CASSLEGRTDEQYF. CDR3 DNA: TGTGCCAGCAGCTTAGAAGGGAGAACCGACGAGCAGTACTTC. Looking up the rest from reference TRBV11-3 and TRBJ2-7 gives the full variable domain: EAGVVQSPRYKIIEKKQPVAFWCNPISGHNTLYWYLQNLGQGPELLIRYENEEAVDDSQLPKDRFSAERLKGVDSTLKIQPAELGDSAVYLCASSLEGRTDEQYFGPGTRLTVT.

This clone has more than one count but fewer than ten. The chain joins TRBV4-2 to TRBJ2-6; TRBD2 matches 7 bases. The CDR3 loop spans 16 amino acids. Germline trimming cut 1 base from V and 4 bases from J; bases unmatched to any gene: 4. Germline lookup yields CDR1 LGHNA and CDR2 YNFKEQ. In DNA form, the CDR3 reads TGTGCCAGCAGCCAAGCTGGGGGGGACGGGGCCAACGTCCTGACTTTC. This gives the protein CASSQAGGDGANVLTF.